This paragraph reports one TCR beta chain. The data stem from a study of T cell changes during pregnancy in multiple sclerosis. Repertoires were generated with immunoSEQ multiplex PCR, while TCRdb's copy carries only in-frame clones and drops some. The table shows 35,000 to 50,000 clones, with approximately 91% occurring only once. Germline CDR1 SGHRS, CDR2 YFSETQ. The CDR3 length is 13 residues. Trimming stripped 0 bases from V and 6 bases from J, with 9 bases between. This chain connects TRBV5-1 to TRBJ1-2; perhaps TRBD1 as D (6 bases). The specimen comprised CD4+ T cells from peripheral blood mononuclear cells, sampled after pregnancy. The origin of this receptor is a female donor in good health, enrolled as a control in a pregnancy study. In DNA form, the CDR3 reads TGCGCCAGCAGCTTGGCCCCAGGGGATGGCTACACCTTC. Translating gives CASSLAPGDGYTF.